The clone carrying this TCR beta chain was detected many times. Its specificity is not known. The cDNA was synthesized by 5'RACE incorporating 10-nucleotide random UMIs. TCRdb re-called the 5' RACE reads through MiXCR, storing one row per CDR3 protein. The top ten clones hold over 1% of a sample with about 120,000 distinct CDR3 sequences, roughly 3.2% of them seen once. The CDR3 is made up of 13 amino acids. With 4 bases clipped from V and 2 bases from J, the junction kept 3 bases outside the gene matches. Per the germline V gene, CDR1 is DFQATT and CDR2 is SNEGSKA (reference sequence). These data are taken from a study of neurological immune-mediated disorders. Looking at the study overall: The roughly 34 multiple sclerosis patients comprised around 31 that were relapsing-remitting and 3 that were secondary progressive.

Study outcomes and limitations: HTLV-1-associated myelopathy had the most TCR clonal expansion, and multiple sclerosis had the least, less than healthy controls.

Material for sequencing was PBMCs. The rearrangement joins TRBV20-1 to TRBJ1-2, with 8 positions matching TRBD1. The TCR sequence derives from a woman aged 25 to 39 with multiple sclerosis. The CDR3 protein is CSATNRGNYGYTF. Here the CDR3 DNA reads TGCAGTGCTACGAACAGGGGGAACTATGGCTACACCTTC.